This T cell receptor beta chain was observed in a study of control samples from healthy donors and cancer patients. The germline gives CDR1 MGHRA, CDR2 YSYEKL. This CDR3 is built from 16 residues. Unmatched junction bases numbered 11, after V lost 4 bases and J lost 4 bases. Generated by immunoSEQ multiplex PCR, the TCRdb table keeps only in-frame clones and is missing some. The data contain about 180,000 clones, nearly 90% of them singletons. The sequence derives from a woman in her forties or fifties in good health. Source material: blood. The V gene is TRBV4-1, the J gene TRBJ2-7; 9 bases are a match to TRBD1. The CDR3 bases are TGCGCCAGCAGCCCCACGAACCAGGGACAGGGATACGAGCAGTACTTC. It encodes CASSPTNQGQGYEQYF.